These 13 T cell receptor beta chains share one sample of origin, sequenced in a study of high-grade serous ovarian cancer treatment subgroups. The tumor samples were collected prior to definitive surgery or chemotherapy. Sequencing used immunoSEQ multiplex PCR; TCRdb keeps in-frame clones, though not all of them. This sample has some 2,800 clones, with around 74% found just once. The material sequenced was tumor tissue. The receptors shown here come from a human donor with high-grade serous ovarian cancer.

The rearrangement joins TRBV28 to TRBJ1-6; unclear D gene. The CDR3 is made up of 16 amino acids. Per the germline V gene, CDR1 is MDHEN and CDR2 is SYDVKM. V was shortened by 3 bases and J by 9 bases, with 18 bases between the two germline ends. The CDR3 spells CASSFPGRPTSSPLHF. Written as DNA, the CDR3 is TGTGCCAGCAGTTTCCCCGGGAGACCGACTAGTTCACCCCTCCACTTT.

This chain joins TRBV5-8 and TRBJ2-7; the D gene is possibly TRBD2 (6 bases). Germline V gene sequence: CDR1 SGHTS, CDR2 YDEGEE. The CDR3 covers 14 residues. V was clipped by 9 bases and J by 2 bases, with 18 bases between them. CDR3 DNA sequence: TGTGCCACCTCTCCGATAGCGGCTACCTACGAGCAGTACTTC. It codes for CATSPIAATYEQYF.

This clone was detected only once. This sample includes further DNA sequences coding for the same CDR3. The chain joins TRBV28 to TRBJ2-7; the D call may be TRBD1 or TRBD2 (5 bases each). Germline values: CDR1 MDHEN, CDR2 SYDVKM. The CDR3 runs 15 residues. The V gene lost 5 bases and the J gene lost 3 bases, with 17 bases spanning the gap. The DNA of the CDR3 is TGTGCCAGCAGTCCGCCCGGGACGCCGCTCTACGAGCAGTACTTC. Residues: CASSPPGTPLYEQYF.

J is TRBJ2-7 and V is TRBV10-2; D is possibly TRBD2 (7 bases). Germline V gene data show CDR1 as WSHSY and CDR2 as SAAADI. The CDR3 covers 14 residues. V lost 2 bases, J lost 7 bases, and 15 bases lay in between. The CDR3 spells CASSERGRADEQYF. CDR3 nucleotide sequence: TGCGCCAGCAGTGAGAGGGGGAGGGCCGATGAGCAGTACTTC.

The genes are TRBV5-5 and TRBJ2-1; TRBD1 matches at 7 bases. J gave up 6 bases and V 5 bases, and 11 bases lay outside the gene matches. Looked up from germline, CDR1 is SGHKS and CDR2 is YYEKEE (reference sequence). The CDR3 is made up of 15 amino acids. CDR3 bases: TGTGCCAGCAGTAAGGGGGCTACTAGTGGCAATGAGCAGTTCTTC. The encoded protein is CASSKGATSGNEQFF. The entire variable domain, with the rest obtained from reference TRBV5-5 and TRBJ2-1, is as follows: DAGVTQSPTHLIKTRGQQVTLRCSPISGHKSVSWYQQVLGQGPQFIFQYYEKEERGRGNFPDRFSARQFPNYSSELNVNALLLGDSALYLCASSKGATSGNEQFFGPGTRLTVL.

V usage is TRBV5-1 and J usage is TRBJ2-7, with D perhaps matching TRBD1 (5 bases). Per the germline V gene, CDR1 is SGHRS and CDR2 is YFSETQ. Trimming pared 0 bases from V and 6 bases from J, leaving 10 bases between. The length of the CDR3 is 13 residues. CDR3 sequence (DNA): TGCGCCAGCAGCTTGGGACAGCGTGGCGAGCAGTACTTC. This gives the protein CASSLGQRGEQYF.

This rearrangement joins TRBV9 to TRBJ1-2; no firm D call. The germline gives CDR1 SGDLS, CDR2 YYNGEE. The ends were cut back, 4 bases at V and 8 bases at J, with 15 bases in the middle. The CDR3 spans 13 residues. CDR3 in DNA: TGTGCCAGCAGCCCCTTAAGGGCCGGGGGCTACACCTTC. Protein: CASSPLRAGGYTF.

The chain links TRBV5-1 to TRBJ2-3; 8 bases agree with TRBD2. The CDR3 has 15 residues. With 2 bases clipped from V and 1 base from J, the junction kept 3 bases outside the gene matches. Germline CDR1 is SGHRS and CDR2 is YFSETQ. The CDR3 region has the DNA TGCGCCAGCAGCTTCGGGGGGGTGGGCACAGATACGCAGTATTTT. Protein: CASSFGGVGTDTQYF.

V is TRBV27 and J is TRBJ1-2, with D perhaps matching TRBD1 (5 bases). The V gene's germline CDR1 is MNHEY and CDR2 SMNVEV (reference sequence). The CDR3 consists of 14 residues. Deletions cut 8 bases from V and 4 bases from J, with 17 bases between. CDR3 coding DNA: TGTGCCAGCTCTTCCACAGGATCGGTCTATGGCTACACCTTC. Protein sequence: CASSSTGSVYGYTF.

The J gene is TRBJ2-7, the V gene TRBV9; a possible D gene is TRBD1 (6 bases). Germline assignment: CDR1 SGDLS and CDR2 YYNGEE. The CDR3 spans 13 residues. V was trimmed by 4 bases and J by 5 bases, leaving 13 bases between them. The CDR3 region is CASSPGVSDEQYF. The CDR3 coding sequence is TGTGCCAGCAGCCCAGGGGTAAGCGACGAGCAGTACTTC.

J is TRBJ2-1 and V is TRBV4-1; D gene uncertain. Trimming cost V 1 base and J 1 base, with 11 bases left between them. CDR3 length: 16 residues. Germline values: CDR1 MGHRA, CDR2 YSYEKL. The DNA for the CDR3 is TGCGCCAGCAGCCAAGTCTCAGGCGCATCCTACAATGAGCAGTTCTTC. The encoded protein is CASSQVSGASYNEQFF.

The chain has TRBV6-1 and TRBJ1-5, with D possibly TRBD1 on 6 matching bases. Germline-derived CDR1 and CDR2 are MNHNS and SASEGT. This CDR3 contains 15 residues. V dropped 4 bases and J dropped 1 base, with 11 bases sitting between them. The CDR3 coding sequence is TGTGCCAGCAGTGGGGGGCAGGGGAGCAATCAGCCCCAGCATTTT. Translated: CASSGGQGSNQPQHF.

V usage is TRBV5-1 and J usage is TRBJ2-7; D is undetermined. The CDR3 consists of 14 residues. The V gene lost 3 bases and the J gene lost 1 base, with 11 bases spanning the gap. In germline, CDR1 is SGHRS, CDR2 YFSETQ. This CDR3 is CASSSLGGSYEQYF. CDR3 bases: TGCGCCAGCAGCTCCCTGGGTGGTTCCTACGAGCAGTACTTC.